This TCR beta chain emerged from a study of blood T cells in healthy people across ages. Through a sample-barcoded 5' primer and a J-beta primer mix, a second PCR was run for roughly 7 to 12 cycles. Each cDNA molecule received a tag from a template-switch adaptor that had 12 random nucleotides. TCRdb ran MiXCR on the 5' RACE reads and lists one entry per CDR3 protein. The sample gives roughly 830,000 distinct CDR3 sequences, roughly 60% of which show up once; around 30% is in the top ten. The CDR3 sequence is 15 residues long. CDR1 and CDR2 (germline): MNHEY, SMNVEV (reference sequence). V was clipped by 6 bases and J by 4 bases; unmatched bases: 9.

This chain joins TRBV27 and TRBJ1-2, with TRBD1 matching over 9 bases. The receptor comes from a man aged 30 to 45 in good health. The sample was blood. As DNA, the CDR3 is TGTGCCAGCAGACTGCGGGACAGGGAGATCTATGGCTACACCTTC. This gives the protein CASRLRDREIYGYTF.